This is a list of T cell receptor beta chains from one sample in a study of control samples from healthy donors and cancer patients. Using immunoSEQ multiplex PCR, the repertoire was profiled, and TCRdb retains in-frame clones only, with some absent. The sample table sets out approximately 190,000 clones. Source material: blood. These receptors were taken from a woman in her 30s in good health. CDR3s include the opening cysteine and the closing phenylalanine or tryptophan. A D gene is named only where the DNA matches it firmly.

D gene	V gene	J gene	CDR3 protein	CDR3 DNA
-	TRBV7-2	TRBJ2-5	CASSQGLGAQYF	TGTGCCAGCAGCCAAGGCCTGGGGGCTCAGTACTTC
-	TRBV4-1	TRBJ2-7	CASSQAVLYEQYF	TGCGCCAGCAGCCAAGCGGTTCTCTACGAGCAGTACTTC
-	TRBV7-2	TRBJ1-1	CASSLGPANTEAFF	TGTGCCAGCAGCTTAGGTCCAGCCAACACTGAAGCTTTCTTT
-	TRBV5-1	TRBJ1-1	CASSWAGGRTEAFF	TGCGCCAGCAGCTGGGCCGGGGGCAGAACTGAAGCTTTCTTT
-	TRBV7-2	TRBJ2-2	CASSFRRGGNTGELFF	TGTGCCAGCAGCTTCAGGCGGGGAGGGAACACCGGGGAGCTGTTTTTT
-	TRBV6-5	TRBJ1-1	CASRYTGPRTEAFF	TGTGCCAGCAGATATACAGGGCCGAGGACTGAAGCTTTCTTT
-	TRBV24-1	TRBJ2-3	CATSDWQATDTQYF	TGTGCCACCAGTGACTGGCAGGCCACAGATACGCAGTATTTT
TRBD1	TRBV19	TRBJ2-5	CAPIGTAQETQYF	TGTGCCCCGATAGGGACAGCCCAAGAGACCCAGTACTTC
TRBD2	TRBV19	TRBJ2-7	CASSGPAGETYEQYF	TGTGCCAGTAGTGGTCCAGCGGGGGAAACCTACGAGCAGTACTTC
-	TRBV27	TRBJ1-5	CASSWRQNQPQHF	TGTGCCAGCAGTTGGAGGCAGAATCAGCCCCAGCATTTT
-	TRBV28	TRBJ1-2	CASSGGATGYGYTF	TGTGCCAGCAGTGGCGGGGCGACGGGCTATGGCTACACCTTC
TRBD2	TRBV3-1/TRBV3-2	TRBJ2-3	CASSLQVPRGGQTDTQYF	TGTGCCAGCAGCCTCCAAGTCCCTCGGGGGGGCCAGACAGATACGCAGTATTTT
-	TRBV4-2	TRBJ1-6	CASSQDLGGVPSSYNSPLHF	TGTGCCAGCAGCCAAGATCTTGGAGGTGTACCCAGCTCCTATAATTCACCCCTCCACTTT
-	TRBV12-3/TRBV12-4	TRBJ1-2	CASAGAAYGYTF	TGTGCCAGCGCCGGAGCCGCCTATGGCTACACCTTC
-	TRBV7-9	TRBJ1-6	CASSLEAARSYNSPLHF	TGTGCCAGCAGCTTAGAGGCTGCTCGCTCCTATAATTCACCCCTCCACTTT
TRBD2	TRBV27	TRBJ2-1	CASSPPRAGGPGEQFF	TGTGCCAGCAGTCCCCCCCGCGCGGGGGGGCCGGGTGAGCAGTTCTTC
TRBD2	TRBV6-4	TRBJ2-1	CASRTSGGAGTNEQFF	TGTGCCAGCAGGACTAGCGGGGGGGCCGGGACCAATGAGCAGTTCTTC
-	TRBV12-5	TRBJ1-2	CASGLVLPGAGKGYGYTF	TGTGCTAGTGGTTTGGTACTCCCGGGGGCAGGGAAGGGCTATGGCTACACCTTC
-	TRBV5-7	TRBJ2-5	CASSLSSGRTAKITQYF	TGTGCCAGCAGCTTGTCTTCGGGTCGGACAGCCAAGATCACCCAGTACTTC
TRBD1	TRBV28	TRBJ1-3	CASSFPQGDSDGNTIYF	TGTGCCAGCAGTTTCCCTCAGGGGGACTCGGACGGAAACACCATATATTTT
-	TRBV4-2	TRBJ1-1	CASSQDRMNTEAFF	TGTGCCAGCAGCCAAGATAGGATGAACACTGAAGCTTTCTTT
TRBD1	TRBV5-1	TRBJ2-5	CASRQGQESETQYF	TGCGCCAGCAGACAGGGACAGGAGAGCGAGACCCAGTACTTC
-	TRBV4-1	TRBJ1-6	CASSQDPATGPRLSSYNSPLHF	TGCGCCAGCAGCCAAGATCCTGCGACAGGTCCACGTTTAAGCTCCTATAATTCACCCCTCCACTTT
-	TRBV6-1	TRBJ1-2	CASSENGARYTF	TGTGCCAGCAGTGAAAACGGGGCACGCTACACCTTC
TRBD1	TRBV11-3	TRBJ2-1	CASSLGGTGRSNEQFF	TGTGCCAGCAGCTTAGGCGGGACAGGGCGAAGCAATGAGCAGTTCTTC
-	TRBV4-2	TRBJ1-6	CASSQDRRFLNSPLHF	TGTGCCAGCAGCCAAGATCGGCGGTTCCTGAATTCACCCCTCCACTTT